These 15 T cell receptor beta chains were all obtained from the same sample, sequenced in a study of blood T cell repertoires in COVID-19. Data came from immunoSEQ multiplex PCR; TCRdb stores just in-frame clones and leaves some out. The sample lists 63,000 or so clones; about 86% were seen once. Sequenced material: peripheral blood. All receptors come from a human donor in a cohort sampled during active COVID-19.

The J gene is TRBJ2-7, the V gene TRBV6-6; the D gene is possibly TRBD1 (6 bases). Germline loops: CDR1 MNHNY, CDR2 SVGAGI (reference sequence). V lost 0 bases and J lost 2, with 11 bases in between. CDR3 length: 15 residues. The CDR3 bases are TGTGCCAGCAGTTACTCCCCAGGGGAGACCTACGAGCAGTACTTC. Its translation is CASSYSPGETYEQYF.

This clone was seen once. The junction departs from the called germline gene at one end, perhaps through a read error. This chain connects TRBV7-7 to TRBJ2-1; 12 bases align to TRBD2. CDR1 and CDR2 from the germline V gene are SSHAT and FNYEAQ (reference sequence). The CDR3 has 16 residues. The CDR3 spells CASSLEPSGGGNEQFF. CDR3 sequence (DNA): TGTGCTAGCAGCTTAGAGCCTAGCGGGGGGGGGAATGAGCAGTTCTTC.

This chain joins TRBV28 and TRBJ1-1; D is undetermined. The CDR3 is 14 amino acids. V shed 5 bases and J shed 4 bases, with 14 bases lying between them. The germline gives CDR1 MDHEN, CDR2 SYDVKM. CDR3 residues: CASSLTKGGTEAFF. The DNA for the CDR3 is TGTGCCAGCAGTCTAACAAAGGGAGGCACTGAAGCTTTCTTT.

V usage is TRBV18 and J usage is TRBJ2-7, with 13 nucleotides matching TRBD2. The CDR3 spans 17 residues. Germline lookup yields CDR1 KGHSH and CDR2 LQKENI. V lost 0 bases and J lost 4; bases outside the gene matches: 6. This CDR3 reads CASSPPGLAGAVYEQYF. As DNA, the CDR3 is TGTGCCAGCTCACCACCCGGACTAGCGGGAGCCGTGTACGAGCAGTACTTC.

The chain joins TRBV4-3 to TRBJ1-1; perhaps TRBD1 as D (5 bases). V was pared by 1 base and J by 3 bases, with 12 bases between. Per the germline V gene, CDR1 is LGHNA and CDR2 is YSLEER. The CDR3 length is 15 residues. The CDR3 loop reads CASSQGQGKYTEAFF. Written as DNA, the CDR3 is TGCGCCAGCAGCCAAGGGCAGGGTAAATACACTGAAGCTTTCTTT.

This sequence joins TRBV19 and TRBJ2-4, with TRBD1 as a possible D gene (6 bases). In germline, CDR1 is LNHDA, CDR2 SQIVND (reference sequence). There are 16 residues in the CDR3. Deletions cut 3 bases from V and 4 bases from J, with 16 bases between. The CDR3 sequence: CASSILQDSKKNIQYF. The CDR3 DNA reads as TGTGCCAGTAGTATTCTTCAGGACAGTAAAAAAAACATTCAGTACTTC.

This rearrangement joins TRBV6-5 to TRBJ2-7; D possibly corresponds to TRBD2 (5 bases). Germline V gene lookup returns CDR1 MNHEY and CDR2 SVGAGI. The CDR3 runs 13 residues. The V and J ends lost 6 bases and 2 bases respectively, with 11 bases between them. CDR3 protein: CASSSSLTYEQYF. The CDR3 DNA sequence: TGTGCCAGCAGCTCTAGCCTCACCTACGAGCAGTACTTC.

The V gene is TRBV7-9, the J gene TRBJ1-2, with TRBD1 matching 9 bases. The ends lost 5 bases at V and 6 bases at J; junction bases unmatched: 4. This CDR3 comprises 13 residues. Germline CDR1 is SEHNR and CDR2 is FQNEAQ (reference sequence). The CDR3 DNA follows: TGTGCCAGCAGCCCGGACAGGGGAAATGGCTACACCTTC. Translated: CASSPDRGNGYTF.

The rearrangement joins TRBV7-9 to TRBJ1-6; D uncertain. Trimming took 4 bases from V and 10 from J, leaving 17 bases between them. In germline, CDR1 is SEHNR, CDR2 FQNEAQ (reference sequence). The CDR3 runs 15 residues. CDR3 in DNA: TGTGCCAGCAGCTCGATCCCGGGAGGGCGATCACCCCTCCACTTT. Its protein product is CASSSIPGGRSPLHF.

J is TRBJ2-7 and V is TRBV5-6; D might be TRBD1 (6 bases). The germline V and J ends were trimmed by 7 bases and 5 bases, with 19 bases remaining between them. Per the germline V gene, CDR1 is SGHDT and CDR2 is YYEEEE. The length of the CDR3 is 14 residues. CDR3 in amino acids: CASDSYSGVNEQYF. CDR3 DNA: TGTGCCAGCGACTCTTACTCAGGGGTCAACGAGCAGTACTTC. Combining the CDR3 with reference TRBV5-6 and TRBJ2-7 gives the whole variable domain DAGVTQSPTHLIKTRGQQVTLRCSPKSGHDTVSWYQQALGQGPQFIFQYYEEEERQRGNFPDRFSGHQFPNYSSELNVNALLLGDSALYLCASDSYSGVNEQYFGPGTRLTVT.

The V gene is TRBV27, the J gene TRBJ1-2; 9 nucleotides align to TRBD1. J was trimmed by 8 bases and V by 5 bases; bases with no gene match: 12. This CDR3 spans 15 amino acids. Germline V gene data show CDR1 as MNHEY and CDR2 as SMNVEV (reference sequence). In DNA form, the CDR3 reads TGTGCCAGCAGTCCGGGACAGGGACGCCTTGGCGGCTACACCTTC. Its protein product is CASSPGQGRLGGYTF.

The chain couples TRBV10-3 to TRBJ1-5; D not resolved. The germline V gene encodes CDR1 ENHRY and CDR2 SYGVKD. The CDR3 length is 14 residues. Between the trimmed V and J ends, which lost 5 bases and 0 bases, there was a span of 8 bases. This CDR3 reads CAISPDYSNQPQHF. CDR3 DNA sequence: TGTGCCATCAGTCCAGACTATAGCAATCAGCCCCAGCATTTT.

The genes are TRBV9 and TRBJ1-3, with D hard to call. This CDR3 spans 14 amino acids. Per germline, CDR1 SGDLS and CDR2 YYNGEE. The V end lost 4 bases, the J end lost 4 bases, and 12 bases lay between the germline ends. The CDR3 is CASSLEFNGNTIYF. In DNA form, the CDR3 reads TGTGCCAGCAGCTTGGAGTTCAACGGAAACACCATATATTTT.

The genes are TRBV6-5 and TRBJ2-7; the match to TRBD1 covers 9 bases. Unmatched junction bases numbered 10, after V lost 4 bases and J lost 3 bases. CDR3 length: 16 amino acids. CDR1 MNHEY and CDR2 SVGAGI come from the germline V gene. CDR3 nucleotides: TGTGCCAGCAGTTGGGGGACAGGGAGTGGGCTCTACGAGCAGTACTTC. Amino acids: CASSWGTGSGLYEQYF.

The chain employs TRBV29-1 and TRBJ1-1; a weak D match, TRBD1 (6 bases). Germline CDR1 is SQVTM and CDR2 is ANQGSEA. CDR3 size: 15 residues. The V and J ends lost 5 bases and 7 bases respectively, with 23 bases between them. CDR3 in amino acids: CSVSHITGTRGEAFF. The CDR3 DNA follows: TGCAGCGTTTCTCATATCACCGGGACACGGGGTGAAGCTTTCTTT.